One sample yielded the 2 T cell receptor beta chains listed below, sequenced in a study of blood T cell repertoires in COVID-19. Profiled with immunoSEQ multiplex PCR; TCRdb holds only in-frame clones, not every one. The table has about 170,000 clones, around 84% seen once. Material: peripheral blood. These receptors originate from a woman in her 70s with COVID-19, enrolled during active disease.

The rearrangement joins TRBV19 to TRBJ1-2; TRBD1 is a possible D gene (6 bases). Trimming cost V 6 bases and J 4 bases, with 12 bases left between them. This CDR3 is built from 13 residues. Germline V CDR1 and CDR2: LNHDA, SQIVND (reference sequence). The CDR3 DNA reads TGTGCCAGTAGCAGGGGCCTCCTCTATGGCTACACCTTC. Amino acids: CASSRGLLYGYTF.

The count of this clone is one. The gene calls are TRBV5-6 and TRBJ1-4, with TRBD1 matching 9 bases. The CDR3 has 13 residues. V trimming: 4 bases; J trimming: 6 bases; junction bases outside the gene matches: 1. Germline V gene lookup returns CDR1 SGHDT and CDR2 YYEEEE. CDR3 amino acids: CASSGDRDEKLFF. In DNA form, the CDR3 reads TGTGCCAGCAGCGGGGACAGGGATGAAAAACTGTTTTTT.